This T cell receptor (beta chain) was recorded in a study of T cells in severe cutaneous drug reactions. Looking at the study overall: Only probable or definite SJS/TEN or DRESS cases by RegiSCAR were enrolled. Collected from acute- or recovery-stage patients: blister fluids/cells and PBMC.

Carbamazepine had induced Stevens-Johnson syndrome or toxic epidermal necrolysis in the sequenced donors. Bulk and single-cell libraries used iRepertoire multiplex PCR with TCR subtype-specific primers. TCRdb reprocessed the multiplex PCR reads; each CDR3 protein has one entry and no DNA is given. The specimen's table records thousands of distinct CDR3 sequences. Sequences were obtained from cells from a skin blister. The receptor's source is a human donor with a severe cutaneous adverse drug reaction.

The CDR3 sequence is CSARDPASGRGEQYF. V usage is TRBV20-1 and J usage is TRBJ2-7; lacking DNA, the TRBD2 call made by TCRdb goes unchecked. This CDR3 is 15 amino acids long. Per the germline V gene, CDR1 is DFQATT and CDR2 is SNEGSKA (reference sequence).